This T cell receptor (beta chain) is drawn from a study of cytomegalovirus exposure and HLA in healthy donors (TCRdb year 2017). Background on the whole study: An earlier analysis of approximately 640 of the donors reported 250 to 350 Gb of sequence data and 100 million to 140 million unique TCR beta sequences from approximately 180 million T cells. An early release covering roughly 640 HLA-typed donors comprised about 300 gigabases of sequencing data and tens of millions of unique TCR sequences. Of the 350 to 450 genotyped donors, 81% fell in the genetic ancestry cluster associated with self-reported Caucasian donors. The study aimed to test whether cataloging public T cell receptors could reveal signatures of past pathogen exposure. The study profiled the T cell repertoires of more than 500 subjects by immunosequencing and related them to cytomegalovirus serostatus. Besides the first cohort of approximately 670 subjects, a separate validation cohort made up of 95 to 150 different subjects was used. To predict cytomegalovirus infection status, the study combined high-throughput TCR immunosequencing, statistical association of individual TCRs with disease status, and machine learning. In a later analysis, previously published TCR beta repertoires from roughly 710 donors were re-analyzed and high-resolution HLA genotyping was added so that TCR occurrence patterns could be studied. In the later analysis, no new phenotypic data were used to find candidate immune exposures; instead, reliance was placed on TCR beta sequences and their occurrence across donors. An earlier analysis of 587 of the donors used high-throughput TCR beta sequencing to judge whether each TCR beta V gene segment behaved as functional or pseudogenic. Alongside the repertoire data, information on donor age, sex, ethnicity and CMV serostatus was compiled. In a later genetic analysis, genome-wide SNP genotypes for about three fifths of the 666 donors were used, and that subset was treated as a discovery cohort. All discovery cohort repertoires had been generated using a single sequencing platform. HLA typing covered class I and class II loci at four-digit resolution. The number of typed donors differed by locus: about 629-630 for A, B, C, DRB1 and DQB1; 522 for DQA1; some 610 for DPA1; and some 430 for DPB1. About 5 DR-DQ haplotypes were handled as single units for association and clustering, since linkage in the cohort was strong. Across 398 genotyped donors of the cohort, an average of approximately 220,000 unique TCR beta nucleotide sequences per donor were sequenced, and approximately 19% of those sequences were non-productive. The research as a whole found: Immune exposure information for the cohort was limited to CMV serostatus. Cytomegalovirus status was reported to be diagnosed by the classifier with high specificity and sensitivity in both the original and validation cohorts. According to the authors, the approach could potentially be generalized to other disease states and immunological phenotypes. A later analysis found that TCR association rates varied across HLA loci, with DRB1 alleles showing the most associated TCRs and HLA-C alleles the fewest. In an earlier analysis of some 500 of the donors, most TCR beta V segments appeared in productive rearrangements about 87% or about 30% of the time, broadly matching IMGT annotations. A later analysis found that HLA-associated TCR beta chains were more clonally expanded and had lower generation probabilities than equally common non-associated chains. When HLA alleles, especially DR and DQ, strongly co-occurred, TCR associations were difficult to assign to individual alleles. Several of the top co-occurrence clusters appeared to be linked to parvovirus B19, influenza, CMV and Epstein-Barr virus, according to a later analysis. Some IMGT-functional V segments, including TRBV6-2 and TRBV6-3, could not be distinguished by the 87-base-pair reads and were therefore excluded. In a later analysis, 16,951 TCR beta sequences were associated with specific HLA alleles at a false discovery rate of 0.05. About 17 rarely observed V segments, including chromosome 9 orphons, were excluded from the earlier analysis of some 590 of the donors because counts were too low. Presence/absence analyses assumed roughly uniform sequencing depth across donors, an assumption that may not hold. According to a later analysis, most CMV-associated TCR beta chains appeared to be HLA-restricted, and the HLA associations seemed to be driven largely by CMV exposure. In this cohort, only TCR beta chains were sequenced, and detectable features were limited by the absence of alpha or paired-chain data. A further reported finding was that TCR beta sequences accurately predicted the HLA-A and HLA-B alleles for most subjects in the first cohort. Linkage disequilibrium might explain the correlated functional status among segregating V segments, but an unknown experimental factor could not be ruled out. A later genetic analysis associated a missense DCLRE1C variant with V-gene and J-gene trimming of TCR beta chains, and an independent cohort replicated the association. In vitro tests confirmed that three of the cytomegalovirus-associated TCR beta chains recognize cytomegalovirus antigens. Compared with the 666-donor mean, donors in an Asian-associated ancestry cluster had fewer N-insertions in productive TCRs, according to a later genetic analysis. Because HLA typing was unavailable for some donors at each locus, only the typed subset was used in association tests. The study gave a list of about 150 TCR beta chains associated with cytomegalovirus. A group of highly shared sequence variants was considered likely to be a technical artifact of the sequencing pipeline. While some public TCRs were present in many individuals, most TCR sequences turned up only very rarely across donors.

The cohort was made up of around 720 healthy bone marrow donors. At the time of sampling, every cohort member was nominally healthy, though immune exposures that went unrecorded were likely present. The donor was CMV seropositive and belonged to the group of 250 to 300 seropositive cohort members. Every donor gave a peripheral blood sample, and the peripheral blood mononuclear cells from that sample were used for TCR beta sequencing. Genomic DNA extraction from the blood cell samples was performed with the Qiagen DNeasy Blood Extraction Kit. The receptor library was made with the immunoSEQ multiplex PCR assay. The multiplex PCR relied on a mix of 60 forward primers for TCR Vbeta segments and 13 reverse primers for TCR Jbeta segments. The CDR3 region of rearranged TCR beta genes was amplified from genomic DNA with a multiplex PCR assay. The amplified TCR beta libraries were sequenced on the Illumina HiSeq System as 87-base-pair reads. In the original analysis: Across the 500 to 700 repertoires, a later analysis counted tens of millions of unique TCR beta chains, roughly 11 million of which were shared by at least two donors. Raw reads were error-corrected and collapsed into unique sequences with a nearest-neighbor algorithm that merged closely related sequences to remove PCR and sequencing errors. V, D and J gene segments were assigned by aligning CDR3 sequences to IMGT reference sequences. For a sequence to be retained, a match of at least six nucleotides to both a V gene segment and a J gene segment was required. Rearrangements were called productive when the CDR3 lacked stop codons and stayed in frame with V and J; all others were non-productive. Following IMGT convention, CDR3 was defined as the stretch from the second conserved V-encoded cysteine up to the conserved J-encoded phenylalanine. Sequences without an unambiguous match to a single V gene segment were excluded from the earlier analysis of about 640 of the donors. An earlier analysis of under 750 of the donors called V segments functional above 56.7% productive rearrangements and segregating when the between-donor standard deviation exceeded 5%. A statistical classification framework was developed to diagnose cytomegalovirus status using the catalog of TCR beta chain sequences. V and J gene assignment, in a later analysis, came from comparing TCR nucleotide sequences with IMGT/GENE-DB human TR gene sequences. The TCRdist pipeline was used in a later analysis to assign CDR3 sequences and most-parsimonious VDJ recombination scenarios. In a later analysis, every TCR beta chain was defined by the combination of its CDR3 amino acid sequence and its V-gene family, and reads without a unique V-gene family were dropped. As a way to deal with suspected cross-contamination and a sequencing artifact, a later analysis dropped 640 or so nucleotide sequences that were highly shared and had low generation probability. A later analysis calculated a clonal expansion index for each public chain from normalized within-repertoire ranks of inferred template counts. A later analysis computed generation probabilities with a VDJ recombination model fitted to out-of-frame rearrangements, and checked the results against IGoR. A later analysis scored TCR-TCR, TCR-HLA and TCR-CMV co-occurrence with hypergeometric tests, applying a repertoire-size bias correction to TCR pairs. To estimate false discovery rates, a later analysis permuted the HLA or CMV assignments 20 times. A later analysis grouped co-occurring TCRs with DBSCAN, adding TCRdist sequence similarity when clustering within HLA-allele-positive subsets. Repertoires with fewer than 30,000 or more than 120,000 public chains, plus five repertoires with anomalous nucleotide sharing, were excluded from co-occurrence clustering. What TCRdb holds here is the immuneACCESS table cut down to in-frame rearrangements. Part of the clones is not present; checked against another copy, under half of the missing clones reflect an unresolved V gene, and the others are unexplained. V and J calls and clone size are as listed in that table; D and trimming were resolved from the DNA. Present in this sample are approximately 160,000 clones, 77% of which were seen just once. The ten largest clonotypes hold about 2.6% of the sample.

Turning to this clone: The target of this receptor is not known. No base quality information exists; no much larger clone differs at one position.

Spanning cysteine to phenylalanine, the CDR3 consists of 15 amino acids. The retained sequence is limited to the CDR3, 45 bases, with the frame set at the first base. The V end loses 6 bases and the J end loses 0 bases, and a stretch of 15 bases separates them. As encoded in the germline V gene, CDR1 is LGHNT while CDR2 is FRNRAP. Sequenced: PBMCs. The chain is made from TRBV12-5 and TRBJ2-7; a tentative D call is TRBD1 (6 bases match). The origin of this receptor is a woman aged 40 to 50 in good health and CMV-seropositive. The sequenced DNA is TGTGCTAGTGGGACAGGACAGTATGCCTCCTACGAGCAGTACTTC. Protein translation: CASGTGQYASYEQYF. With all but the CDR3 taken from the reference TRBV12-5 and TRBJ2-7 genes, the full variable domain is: DARVTQTPRHKVTEMGQEVTMRCQPILGHNTVFWYRQTMMQGLELLAYFRNRAPLDDSGMPKDRFSAEMPDATLATLKIQPSEPRDSAVYFCASGTGQYASYEQYFGPGTRLTVT.